Here is one TCR beta chain with its context. What it binds is unknown. Repertoires were generated with immunoSEQ multiplex PCR, while TCRdb's copy carries only in-frame clones and drops some. The top ten hold roughly 1.4% of the sample, which has roughly 140,000 clones, 80% to 95% seen once. The sample comes from a study of CD4+ T cells in melanoma. The study's findings and limits: In melanoma, neoantigen-specific CD4+ T cells reportedly differed in differentiation state. A reported correlation linked neoantigen-specific CD4+ T cells to CD8+, macrophage and B cell function.

The V gene's germline CDR1 is SGHRS and CDR2 YFSETQ. Trimming took off 2 bases at V and 1 base at J, with 9 bases between the two ends. The CDR3 sequence is 14 residues long. The TCR sequence derives from a human donor with melanoma. The genes are TRBV5-1 and TRBJ1-1; D is undetermined. The CDR3 loop is CASSFRAPNTEAFF. CDR3 DNA sequence: TGCGCCAGCAGCTTCCGGGCCCCGAACACTGAAGCTTTCTTT.